This TCR beta chain was observed in a study of cytomegalovirus exposure and HLA in healthy donors. It was with 60 Vbeta and 13 Jbeta primers that the PCR ran. Some clones are missing from TCRdb's copy, which holds only in-frame ones; the method was immunoSEQ multiplex PCR. The top ten hold around 4.3% of the sample, which has 75,000 to 90,000 clones, about 73% seen once. CDR1 and CDR2 (germline): SGHVS, FQNEAQ. Unmatched junction bases numbered 10, after V lost 6 bases and J lost 9 bases. The CDR3 runs 15 residues. V and J are TRBV7-8 and TRBJ2-7; 14 nucleotides match TRBD2. Sequenced material: PBMCs. This TCR was sampled from a man aged 40-50 years in good health and CMV-seronegative. The CDR3 bases are TGTGCCAGCAGAGGACTAGCGGGAGGCGGTGGAGTGCAGTACTTC. This sequence encodes CASRGLAGGGGVQYF.